This T cell receptor beta chain is drawn from a study of control samples from healthy donors and cancer patients. The method was immunoSEQ multiplex PCR; TCRdb's version includes in-frame clones alone and lacks a portion of them. The table lists tens of thousands of clones, 70% to 90% of them singletons. CDR1 and CDR2 from the germline V gene are SNHLY and FYNNEI. This CDR3 has 14 amino acids. Trimming cost V 7 bases and J 4 bases, with 15 bases left between them. Sequencing was carried out using PBMCs. The receptor's source is a woman aged 55-75 years with head and neck cancer. The V call is TRBV2, the J call TRBJ2-3, with D possibly being TRBD1 (6 bases). CDR3 nucleotide sequence: TGTGCCAGCATAGTAGGTCAGGGGCCAGATACGCAGTATTTT. Its protein product is CASIVGQGPDTQYF.